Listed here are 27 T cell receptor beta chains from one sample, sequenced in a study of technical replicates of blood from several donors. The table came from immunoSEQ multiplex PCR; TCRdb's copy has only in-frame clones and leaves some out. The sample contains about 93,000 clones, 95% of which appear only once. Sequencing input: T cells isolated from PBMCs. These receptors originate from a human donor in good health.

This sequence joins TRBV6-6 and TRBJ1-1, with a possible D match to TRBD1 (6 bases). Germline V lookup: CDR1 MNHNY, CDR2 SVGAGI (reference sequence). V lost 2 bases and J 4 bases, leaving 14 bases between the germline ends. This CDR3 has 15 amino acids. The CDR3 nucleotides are TGTGCCAGCAGTTACCCCTGGGGGCGCGTCACTGAAGCTTTCTTT. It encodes CASSYPWGRVTEAFF.

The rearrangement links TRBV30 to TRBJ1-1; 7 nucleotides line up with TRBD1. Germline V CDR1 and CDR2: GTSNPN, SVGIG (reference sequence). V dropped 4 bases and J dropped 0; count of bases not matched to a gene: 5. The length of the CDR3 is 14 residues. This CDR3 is CAWIRQGLNTEAFF. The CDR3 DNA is TGTGCCTGGATAAGACAGGGCCTGAACACTGAAGCTTTCTTT.

This CDR3 reads CASSFTGTGDGYTF. The CDR3 DNA follows: TGTGCCAGCAGCTTCACCGGGACAGGCGATGGCTACACCTTC. The chain uses TRBV11-1 and TRBJ1-2; TRBD1 matches at 8 bases. The germline gives CDR1 SGHAT, CDR2 FQDESV (reference sequence). V trimming: 3 bases; J trimming: 6 bases; junction bases outside the gene matches: 6. The CDR3 totals 14 residues.

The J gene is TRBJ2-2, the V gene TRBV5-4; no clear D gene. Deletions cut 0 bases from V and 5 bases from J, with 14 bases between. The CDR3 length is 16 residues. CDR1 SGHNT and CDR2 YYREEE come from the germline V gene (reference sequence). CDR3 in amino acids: CASSLENYLETGELFF. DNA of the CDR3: TGTGCCAGCAGCTTGGAAAACTATCTAGAGACCGGGGAGCTGTTTTTT.

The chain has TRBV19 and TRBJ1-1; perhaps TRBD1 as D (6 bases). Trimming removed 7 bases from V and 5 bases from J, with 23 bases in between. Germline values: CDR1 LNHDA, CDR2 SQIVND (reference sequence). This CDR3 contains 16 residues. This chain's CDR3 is CASTSRPGGRDTEAFF. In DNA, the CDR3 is TGTGCCAGTACCTCCCGCCCCGGGGGGCGGGATACTGAAGCTTTCTTT.

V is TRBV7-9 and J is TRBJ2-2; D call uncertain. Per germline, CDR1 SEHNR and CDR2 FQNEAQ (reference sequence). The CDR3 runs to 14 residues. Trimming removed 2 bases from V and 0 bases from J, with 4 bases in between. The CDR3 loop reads CASSLSSNTGELFF. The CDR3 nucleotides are TGTGCCAGCAGCTTAAGCTCGAACACCGGGGAGCTGTTTTTT.

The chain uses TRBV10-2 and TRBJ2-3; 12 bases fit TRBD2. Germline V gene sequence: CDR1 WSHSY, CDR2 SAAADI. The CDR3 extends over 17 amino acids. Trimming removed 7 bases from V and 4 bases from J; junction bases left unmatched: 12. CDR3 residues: CASKRLAGEHWSDTQYF. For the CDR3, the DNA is TGCGCCAGCAAGAGACTAGCGGGAGAGCACTGGTCAGATACGCAGTATTTT.

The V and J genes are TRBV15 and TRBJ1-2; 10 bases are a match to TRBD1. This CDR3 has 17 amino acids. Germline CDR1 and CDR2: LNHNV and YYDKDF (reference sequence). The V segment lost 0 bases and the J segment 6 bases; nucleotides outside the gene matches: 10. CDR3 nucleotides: TGTGCCACCAGCAGAGATCTTGGGACAGGGGTGCTCAATGGCTACACCTTC. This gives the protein CATSRDLGTGVLNGYTF.

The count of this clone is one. CDR3 residues: CASSLADNPYEQYF. CDR3 DNA: TGTGCCAGCAGCTTGGCTGACAACCCCTACGAGCAGTACTTC. This chain uses TRBV5-4 with TRBJ2-7; D gene unclear. V lost 0 bases and J 2 bases, leaving 9 bases between the germline ends. Germline values: CDR1 SGHNT, CDR2 YYREEE (reference sequence). The CDR3 loop spans 14 amino acids.

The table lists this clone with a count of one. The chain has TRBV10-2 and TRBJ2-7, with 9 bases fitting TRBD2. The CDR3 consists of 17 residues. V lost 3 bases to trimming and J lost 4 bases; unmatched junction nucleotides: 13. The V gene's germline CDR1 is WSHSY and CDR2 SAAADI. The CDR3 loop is CASSDRGRAWSGYEQYF. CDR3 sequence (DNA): TGCGCCAGCAGTGATCGCGGGAGGGCCTGGAGTGGATACGAGCAGTACTTC.

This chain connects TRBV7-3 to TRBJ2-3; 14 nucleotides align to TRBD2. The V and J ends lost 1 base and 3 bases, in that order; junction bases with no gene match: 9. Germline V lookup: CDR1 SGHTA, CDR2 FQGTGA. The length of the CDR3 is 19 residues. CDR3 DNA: TGTGCCAGCAGCTTAAGAGGGGGACTAGCGGGGGTGGAGACAGATACGCAGTATTTT. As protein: CASSLRGGLAGVETDTQYF.

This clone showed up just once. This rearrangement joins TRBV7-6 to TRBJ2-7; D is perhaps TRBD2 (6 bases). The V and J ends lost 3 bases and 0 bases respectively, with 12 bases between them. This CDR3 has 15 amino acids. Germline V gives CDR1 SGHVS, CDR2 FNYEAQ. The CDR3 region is CASSFRDGSSYEQYF. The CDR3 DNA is TGTGCCAGCAGCTTTCGGGACGGGAGCTCCTACGAGCAGTACTTC.

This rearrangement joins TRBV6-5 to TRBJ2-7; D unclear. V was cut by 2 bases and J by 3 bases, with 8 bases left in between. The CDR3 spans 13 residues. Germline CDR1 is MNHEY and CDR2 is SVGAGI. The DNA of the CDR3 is TGTGCCAGCAGTTACGCCAACAACTACGAGCAGTACTTC. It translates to CASSYANNYEQYF.

CDR3 bases: TGTGCCACCAGCAGAGTCGGGACTAGTTTAGATACGCAGTATTTT. Translating gives CATSRVGTSLDTQYF. V gene TRBV15 combines with J gene TRBJ2-3, with 8 bases lining up with TRBD2. The CDR3 consists of 15 residues. V trimming: 1 base; J trimming: 5 bases; junction bases outside the gene matches: 5. Germline values: CDR1 LNHNV, CDR2 YYDKDF (reference sequence). Filled out from reference TRBV15 and TRBJ2-3, the complete variable domain reads DAMVIQNPRYQVTQFGKPVTLSCSQTLNHNVMYWYQQKSSQAPKLLFHYYDKDFNNEADTPDNFQSRRPNTSFCFLDIRSPGLGDTAMYLCATSRVGTSLDTQYFGPGTRLTVL.

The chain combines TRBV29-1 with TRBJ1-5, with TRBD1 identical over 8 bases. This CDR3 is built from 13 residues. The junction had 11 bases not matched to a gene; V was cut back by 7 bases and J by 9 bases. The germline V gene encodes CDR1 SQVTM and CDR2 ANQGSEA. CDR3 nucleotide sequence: TGCAGCGCGTCCGACGGCACAGGGGGGCCCCAGCATTTT. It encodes CSASDGTGGPQHF.

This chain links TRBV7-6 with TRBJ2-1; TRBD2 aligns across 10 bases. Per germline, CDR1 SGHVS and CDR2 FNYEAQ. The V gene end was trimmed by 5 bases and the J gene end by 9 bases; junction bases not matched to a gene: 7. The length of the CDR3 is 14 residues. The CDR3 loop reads CASSMWTSGGEQFF. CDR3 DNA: TGTGCCAGCAGCATGTGGACTAGCGGTGGTGAGCAGTTCTTC.

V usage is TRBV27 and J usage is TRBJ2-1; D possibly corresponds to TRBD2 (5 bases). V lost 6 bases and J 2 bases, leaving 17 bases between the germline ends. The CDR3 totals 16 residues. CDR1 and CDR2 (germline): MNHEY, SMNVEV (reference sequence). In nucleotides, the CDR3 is TGTGCCAGCAGCCCATGGGCGGGCCTTACCTACAATGAGCAGTTCTTC. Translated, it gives CASSPWAGLTYNEQFF.

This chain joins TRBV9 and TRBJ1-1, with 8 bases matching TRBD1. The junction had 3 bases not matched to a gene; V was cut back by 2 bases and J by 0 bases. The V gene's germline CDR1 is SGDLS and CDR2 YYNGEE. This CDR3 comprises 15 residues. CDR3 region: CASSVDRGLNTEAFF. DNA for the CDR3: TGTGCCAGCAGCGTTGACAGGGGCTTGAACACTGAAGCTTTCTTT. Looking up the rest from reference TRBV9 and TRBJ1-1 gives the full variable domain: DSGVTQTPKHLITATGQRVTLRCSPRSGDLSVYWYQQSLDQGLQFLIQYYNGEERAKGNILERFSAQQFPDLHSELNLSSLELGDSALYFCASSVDRGLNTEAFFGQGTRLTVV.

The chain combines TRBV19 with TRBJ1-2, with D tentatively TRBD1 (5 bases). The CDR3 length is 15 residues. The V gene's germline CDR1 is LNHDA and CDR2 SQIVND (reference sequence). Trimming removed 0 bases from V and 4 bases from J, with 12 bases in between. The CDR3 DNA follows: TGTGCCAGTAGTATAGATTTAAGACAGCTCTATGGCTACACCTTC. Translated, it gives CASSIDLRQLYGYTF.

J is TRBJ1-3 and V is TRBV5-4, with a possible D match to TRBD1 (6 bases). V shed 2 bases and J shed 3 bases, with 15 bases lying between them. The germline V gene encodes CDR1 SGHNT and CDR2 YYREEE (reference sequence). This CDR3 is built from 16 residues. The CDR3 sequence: CASSFGVGGLGNTIYF. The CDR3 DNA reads TGTGCCAGCAGCTTCGGGGTCGGGGGGCTTGGAAACACCATATATTTT. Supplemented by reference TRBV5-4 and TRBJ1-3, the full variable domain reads ETGVTQSPTHLIKTRGQQVTLRCSSQSGHNTVSWYQQALGQGPQFIFQYYREEENGRGNFPPRFSGLQFPNYSSELNVNALELDDSALYLCASSFGVGGLGNTIYFGEGSWLTVV.

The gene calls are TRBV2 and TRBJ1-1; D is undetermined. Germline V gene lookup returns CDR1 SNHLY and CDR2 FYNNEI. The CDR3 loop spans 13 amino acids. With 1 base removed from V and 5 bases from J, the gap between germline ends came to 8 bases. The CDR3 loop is CASSEGGGTEAFF. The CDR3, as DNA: TGTGCCAGCAGTGAAGGAGGTGGAACTGAAGCTTTCTTT.

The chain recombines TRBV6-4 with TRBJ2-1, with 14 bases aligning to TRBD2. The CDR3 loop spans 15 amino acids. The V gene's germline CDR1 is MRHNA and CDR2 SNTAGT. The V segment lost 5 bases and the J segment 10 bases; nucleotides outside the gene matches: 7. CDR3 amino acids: CASSRLAGGPGEQFF. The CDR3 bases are TGTGCCAGCAGTCGACTAGCGGGGGGGCCCGGCGAGCAGTTCTTC.

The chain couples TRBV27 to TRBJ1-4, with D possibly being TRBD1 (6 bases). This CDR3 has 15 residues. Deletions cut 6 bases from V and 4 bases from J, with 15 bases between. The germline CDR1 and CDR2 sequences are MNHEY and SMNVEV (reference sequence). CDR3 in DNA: TGTGCCAGCAGGTTGGTGGACAGCTTTAATGAAAAACTGTTTTTT. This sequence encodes CASRLVDSFNEKLFF.

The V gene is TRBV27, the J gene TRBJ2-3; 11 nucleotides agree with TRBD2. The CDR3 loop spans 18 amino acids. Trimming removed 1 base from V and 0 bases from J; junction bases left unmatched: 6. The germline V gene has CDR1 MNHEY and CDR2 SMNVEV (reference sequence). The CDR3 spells CASSLWSLAGGSTDTQYF. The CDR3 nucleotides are TGTGCCAGCAGTTTATGGTCCCTAGCGGGGGGAAGCACAGATACGCAGTATTTT.

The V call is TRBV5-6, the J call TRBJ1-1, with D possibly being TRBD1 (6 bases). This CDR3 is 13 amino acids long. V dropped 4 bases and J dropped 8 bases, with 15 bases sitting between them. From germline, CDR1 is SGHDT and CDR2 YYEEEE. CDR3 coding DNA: TGTGCCAGCAGCCCAATGTTCGGACAGGAAGCTTTCTTT. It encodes CASSPMFGQEAFF.

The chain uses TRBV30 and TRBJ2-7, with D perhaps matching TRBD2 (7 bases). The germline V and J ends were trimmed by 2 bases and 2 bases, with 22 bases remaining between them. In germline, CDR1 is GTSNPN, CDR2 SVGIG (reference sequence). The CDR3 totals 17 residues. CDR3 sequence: CAWSPKPNREGTYEQYF. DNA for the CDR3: TGTGCCTGGAGTCCCAAGCCCAACAGGGAGGGTACCTACGAGCAGTACTTC. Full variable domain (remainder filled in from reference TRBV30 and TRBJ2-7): SQTIHQWPATLVQPVGSPLSLECTVEGTSNPNLYWYRQAAGRGLQLLFYSVGIGQISSEVPQNLSASRPQDRQFILSSKKLLLSDSGFYLCAWSPKPNREGTYEQYFGPGTRLTVT.

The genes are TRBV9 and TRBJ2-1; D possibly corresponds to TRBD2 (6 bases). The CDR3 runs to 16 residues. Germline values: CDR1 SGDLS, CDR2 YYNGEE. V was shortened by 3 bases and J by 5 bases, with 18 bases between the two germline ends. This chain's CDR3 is CASSAVPGTRNNEQFF. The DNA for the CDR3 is TGTGCCAGCAGCGCCGTCCCCGGGACTCGAAACAATGAGCAGTTCTTC.